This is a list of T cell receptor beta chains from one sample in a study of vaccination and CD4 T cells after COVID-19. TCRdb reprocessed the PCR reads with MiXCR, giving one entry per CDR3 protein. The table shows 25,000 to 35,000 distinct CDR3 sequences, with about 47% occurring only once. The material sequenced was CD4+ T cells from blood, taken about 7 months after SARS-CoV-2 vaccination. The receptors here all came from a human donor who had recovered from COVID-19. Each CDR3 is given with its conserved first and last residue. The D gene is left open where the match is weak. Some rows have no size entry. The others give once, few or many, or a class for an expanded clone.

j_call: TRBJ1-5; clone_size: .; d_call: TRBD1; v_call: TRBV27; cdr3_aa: CASSIDRGNQPQHF; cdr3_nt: TGTGCCAGCAGCATTGACAGGGGGAATCAGCCCCAGCATTTT
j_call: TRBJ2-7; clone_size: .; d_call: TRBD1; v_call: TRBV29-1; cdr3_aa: CSVATGFYEQYF; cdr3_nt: TGCAGCGTAGCGACAGGGTTCTACGAGCAGTACTTC
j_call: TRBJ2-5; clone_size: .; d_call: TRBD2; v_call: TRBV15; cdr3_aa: CATSRETSGNQETQYF; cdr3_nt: TGTGCCACCAGCAGGGAGACTAGCGGGAACCAAGAGACCCAGTACTTC
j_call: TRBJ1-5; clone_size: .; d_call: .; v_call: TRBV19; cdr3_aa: CASRLNSNQPQHF; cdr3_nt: TGTGCCAGTAGATTAAATAGCAATCAGCCCCAGCATTTT
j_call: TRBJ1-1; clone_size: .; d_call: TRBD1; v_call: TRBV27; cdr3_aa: CASRALRQGAQEMNTEAFF; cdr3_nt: TGTGCCAGCAGGGCCTTAAGGCAGGGGGCCCAGGAGATGAACACTGAAGCTTTCTTT
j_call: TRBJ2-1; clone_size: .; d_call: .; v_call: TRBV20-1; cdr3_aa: CSAPTRRTYNEQFF; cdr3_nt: TGCAGTGCTCCGACTAGACGGACCTACAATGAGCAGTTCTTC
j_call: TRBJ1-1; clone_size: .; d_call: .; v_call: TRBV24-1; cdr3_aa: CATSDPTLQGDMNTEAFF; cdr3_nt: TGTGCCACCAGTGATCCGACCTTACAGGGAGACATGAACACTGAAGCTTTCTTT
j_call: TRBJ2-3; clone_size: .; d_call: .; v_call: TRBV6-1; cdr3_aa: CASSLPGGATQYF; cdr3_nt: TGTGCCAGCAGTCTCCCTGGGGGGGCTACGCAGTATTTT
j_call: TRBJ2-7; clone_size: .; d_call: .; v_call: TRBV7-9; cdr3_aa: CASSLGGSEQYF; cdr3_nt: TGTGCCAGCAGCTTAGGTGGGAGCGAGCAGTACTTC
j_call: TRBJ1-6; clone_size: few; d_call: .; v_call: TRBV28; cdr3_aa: CASSSRQAMIQPLHF; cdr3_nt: TGTGCCAGCAGCTCTCGACAGGCGATGATTCAACCCCTCCACTTT
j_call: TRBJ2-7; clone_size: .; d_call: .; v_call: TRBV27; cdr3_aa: CASSYNSVNEQYF; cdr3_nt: TGTGCCAGCAGTTACAACAGTGTAAACGAGCAGTACTTC
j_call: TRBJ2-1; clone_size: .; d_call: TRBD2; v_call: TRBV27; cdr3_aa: CASSLSLAANFNEQFF; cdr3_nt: TGTGCCAGCAGTTTATCACTAGCGGCAAACTTCAATGAGCAGTTCTTC
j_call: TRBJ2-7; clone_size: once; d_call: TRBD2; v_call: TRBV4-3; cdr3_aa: CASSHTGTSRYEQYF; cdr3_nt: TGCGCCAGCAGTCACACCGGGACTAGTCGGTACGAGCAGTACTTC
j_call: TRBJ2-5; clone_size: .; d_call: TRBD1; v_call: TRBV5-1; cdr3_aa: CASSIGQAQETQYF; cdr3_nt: TGCGCCAGCAGCATCGGACAGGCACAAGAGACCCAGTACTTC
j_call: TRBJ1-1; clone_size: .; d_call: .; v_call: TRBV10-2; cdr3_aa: CASSRISGNTEAFF; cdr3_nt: TGCGCCAGCAGCCGCATTTCGGGGAACACTGAAGCTTTCTTT
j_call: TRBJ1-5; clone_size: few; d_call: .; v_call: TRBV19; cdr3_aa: CASSIGQYSNQPQHF; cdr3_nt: TGTGCCAGTAGTATTGGGCAGTATAGCAATCAGCCCCAGCATTTT
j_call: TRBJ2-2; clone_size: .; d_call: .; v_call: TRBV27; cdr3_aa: CASSFAGSDTGELFF; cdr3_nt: TGTGCCAGCAGTTTCGCCGGGAGTGACACCGGGGAGCTGTTTTTT
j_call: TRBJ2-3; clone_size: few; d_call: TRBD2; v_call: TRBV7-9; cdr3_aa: CASSLAAGWWLAGGRDTQYF; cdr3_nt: TGTGCCAGCAGCTTAGCGGCAGGGTGGTGGCTAGCGGGAGGCCGAGATACGCAGTATTTT
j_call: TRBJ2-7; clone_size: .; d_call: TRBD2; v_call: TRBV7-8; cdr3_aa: CASSHRRTSAYEQYF; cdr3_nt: TGTGCCAGCAGCCACAGAAGGACTAGCGCCTACGAGCAGTACTTC
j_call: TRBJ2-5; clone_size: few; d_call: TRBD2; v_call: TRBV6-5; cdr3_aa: CASSYSASGRDGETQYF; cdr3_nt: TGTGCCAGCAGTTACTCGGCTAGCGGGAGGGATGGGGAGACCCAGTACTTC
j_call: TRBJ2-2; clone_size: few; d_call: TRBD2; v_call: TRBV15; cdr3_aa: CATSTQAGGPDTGELFF; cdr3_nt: TGTGCCACCAGCACCCAAGCGGGAGGGCCGGACACCGGGGAGCTGTTTTTT
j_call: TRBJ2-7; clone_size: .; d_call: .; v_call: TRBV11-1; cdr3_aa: CASSLGSLAGHEQYF; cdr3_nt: TGTGCCAGCAGCTTAGGCAGCCTGGCTGGCCACGAGCAGTACTTC
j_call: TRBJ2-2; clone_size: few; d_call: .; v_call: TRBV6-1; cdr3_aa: CATEAQNTGELFF; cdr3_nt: TGTGCCACCGAAGCCCAGAACACCGGGGAGCTGTTTTTT
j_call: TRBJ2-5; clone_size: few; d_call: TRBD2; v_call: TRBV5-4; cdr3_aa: CASSSTGAGVWETQYF; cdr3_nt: TGTGCCAGCAGCTCCACGGGTGCGGGAGTATGGGAGACCCAGTACTTC
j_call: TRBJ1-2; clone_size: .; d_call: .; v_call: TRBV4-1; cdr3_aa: CASSQPGEGYGYTF; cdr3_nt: TGCGCCAGCAGCCAACCAGGGGAGGGCTATGGCTACACCTTC
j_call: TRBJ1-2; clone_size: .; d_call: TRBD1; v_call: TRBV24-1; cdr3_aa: CATSDFKTGKGYTF; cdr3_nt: TGTGCCACCAGTGATTTTAAGACAGGGAAAGGCTACACCTTC
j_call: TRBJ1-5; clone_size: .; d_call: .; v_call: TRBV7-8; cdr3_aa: CAGSLAGQVSQPQHF; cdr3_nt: TGTGCCGGCAGCTTAGCGGGGCAGGTGAGTCAGCCCCAGCATTTT
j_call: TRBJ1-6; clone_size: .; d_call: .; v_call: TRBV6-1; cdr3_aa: CASSPGTGSPQNSPLHF; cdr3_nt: TGTGCCAGCAGCCCCGGCACAGGGAGTCCGCAGAATTCACCCCTCCACTTT
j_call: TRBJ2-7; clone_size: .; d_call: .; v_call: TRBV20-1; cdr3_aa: CSARDSWGNEQYF; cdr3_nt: TGCAGTGCTAGAGATTCTTGGGGAAACGAGCAGTACTTC
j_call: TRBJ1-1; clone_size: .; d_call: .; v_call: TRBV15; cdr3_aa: CATSRVVNTEAFF; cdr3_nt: TGTGCCACCAGCAGAGTTGTGAACACTGAAGCTTTCTTT
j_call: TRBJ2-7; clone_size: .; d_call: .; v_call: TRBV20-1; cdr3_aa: CSAFDSLNEQYF; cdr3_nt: TGCAGTGCTTTTGACAGTCTAAACGAGCAGTACTTC
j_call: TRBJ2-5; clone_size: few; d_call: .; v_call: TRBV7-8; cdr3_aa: CASSLVSRPTYQETQYF; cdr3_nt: TGTGCCAGCAGCTTAGTATCCCGACCAACGTACCAAGAGACCCAGTACTTC
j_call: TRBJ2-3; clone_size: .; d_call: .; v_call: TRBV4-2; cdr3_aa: CASSQTTRFSDTQYF; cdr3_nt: TGTGCCAGCAGCCAAACGACTAGATTTTCAGATACGCAGTATTTT
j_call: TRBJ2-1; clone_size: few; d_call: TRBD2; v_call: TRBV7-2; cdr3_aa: CASSWTPGTSGSNEQFF; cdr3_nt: TGTGCCAGCAGCTGGACCCCTGGGACTAGCGGGAGTAATGAGCAGTTCTTC
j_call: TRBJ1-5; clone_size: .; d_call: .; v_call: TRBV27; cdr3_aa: CASMDPGLNQPQHF; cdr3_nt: TGTGCCAGCATGGATCCAGGGTTAAATCAGCCCCAGCATTTT
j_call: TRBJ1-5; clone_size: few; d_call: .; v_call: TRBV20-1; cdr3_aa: CSARVGGPYSNQPQHF; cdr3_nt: TGCAGTGCTAGAGTTGGGGGACCCTATAGCAATCAGCCCCAGCATTTT
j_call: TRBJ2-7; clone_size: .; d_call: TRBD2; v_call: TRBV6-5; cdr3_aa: CASSYSGRGAYEQYF; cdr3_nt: TGTGCCAGCAGTTACTCGGGCCGGGGGGCCTACGAGCAGTACTTC
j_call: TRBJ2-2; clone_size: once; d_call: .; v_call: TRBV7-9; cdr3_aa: CASSLDVNTGELFF; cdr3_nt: TGTGCCAGCAGTTTAGACGTGAACACCGGGGAGCTGTTTTTT